This paragraph reports one TCR beta chain. Trimming left V 1 base short and J 6 bases short, with 8 bases between. Per germline, CDR1 SGHRS and CDR2 YFSETQ. The CDR3 totals 12 residues. The repertoire was sequenced with immunoSEQ multiplex PCR; TCRdb's copy has only in-frame clones and lacks some. The sample lists around 340,000 clones, around nine tenths seen once, with about 0.94% in the top ten. All enrollees were about 18 to 89 years old and from approximately 25 US areas. Cohorts were based on clinical histories the participants reported. The data belong to a study of blood T cell repertoires in COVID-19. Looking at the study overall: T cells, B-cell-depleted T cells, or PBMCs supplied cDNA or gDNA.

This TCR was sampled from a woman aged 25 to 39 who had been exposed to COVID-19. The sequenced sample was PBMCs or T cells enriched from blood (not recorded which). The J gene is TRBJ2-7, the V gene TRBV5-1; no reliable D call. The CDR3 DNA reads TGCGCCAGCAGCTTGAATTCGGGCGAGCAGTACTTC. This encodes CASSLNSGEQYF.